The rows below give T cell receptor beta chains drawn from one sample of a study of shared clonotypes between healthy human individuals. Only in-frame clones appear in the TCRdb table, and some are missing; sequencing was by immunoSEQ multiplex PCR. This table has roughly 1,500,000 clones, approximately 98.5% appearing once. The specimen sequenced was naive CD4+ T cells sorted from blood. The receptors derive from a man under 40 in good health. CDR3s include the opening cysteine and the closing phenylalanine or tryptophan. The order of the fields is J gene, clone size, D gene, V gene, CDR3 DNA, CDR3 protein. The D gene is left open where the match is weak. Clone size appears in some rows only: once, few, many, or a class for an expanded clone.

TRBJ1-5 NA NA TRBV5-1 TGCGCCAGCAGCTTTCTTCCAGGCAACAATCAGCCCCAGCATTTT CASSFLPGNNQPQHF
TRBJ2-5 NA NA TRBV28 TGTGCCAGCAGTCTCCGACTCCTCCAAGAGACCCAGTACTTC CASSLRLLQETQYF
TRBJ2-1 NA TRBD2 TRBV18 TGTGCCAGCTCACCTCGGTTGACTAGCGGAAAAGGCCCGGGGACCTACAATGAGCAGTTCTTC CASSPRLTSGKGPGTYNEQFF
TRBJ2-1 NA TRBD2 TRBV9 TGTGCCAGCAGCGAGAGGCCTAGCGGGAGTAGTTACAATGAGCAGTTCTTC CASSERPSGSSYNEQFF
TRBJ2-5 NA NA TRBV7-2 TGTGCCAGCAGCCCTACGACAGTACAAGAGACCCAGTACTTC CASSPTTVQETQYF
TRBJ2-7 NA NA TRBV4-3 TGCGCCAGCAGCCAAGAAAGTTTTCTAAGGCAGGTGGGCTCCTACGAGCAGTACTTC CASSQESFLRQVGSYEQYF
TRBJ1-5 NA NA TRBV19 TGTGCCAGTAGTATTGGGGATAGGGGTGAACAGCCCCAGCATTTT CASSIGDRGEQPQHF
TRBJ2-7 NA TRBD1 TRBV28 TGTGCCAGCAGATCGGCCGGGACAGGGGATAGCTACGAGCAGTACTTC CASRSAGTGDSYEQYF
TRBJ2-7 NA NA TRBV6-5 TGTGCCAGCAGTGTTACAGGACCGGGCCCCTACGAGCAGTACTTC CASSVTGPGPYEQYF
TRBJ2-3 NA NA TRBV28 TGTGCCAGCAGCTCCGCCGCCGGTCGGTGGGATACGCAGTATTTT CASSSAAGRWDTQYF
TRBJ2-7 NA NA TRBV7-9 TGTGCCAGCAGCTCAACCTCCGAGACAGCCTACGAGCAGTACTTC CASSSTSETAYEQYF
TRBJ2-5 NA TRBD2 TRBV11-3 TGTGCCAGCATCAAAAATCGGGGACTAGACGGAGAGACCCAGTACTTC CASIKNRGLDGETQYF
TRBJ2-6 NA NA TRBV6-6 TGTGCCAGCAACATGGGGACTGGGGCCAACGTCCTGACTTTC CASNMGTGANVLTF
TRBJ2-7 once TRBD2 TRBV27 TGTGCCAGCAGGGGGACTAGCGGGAGGTTGGGGGAGCAGTACTTC CASRGTSGRLGEQYF
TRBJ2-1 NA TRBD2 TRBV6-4 TGTGCCAGCAGTACCGGGAGGGGCAATGAGCAGTTCTTC CASSTGRGNEQFF
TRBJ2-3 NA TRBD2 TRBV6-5 TGTGCCAGCAGAGGGACTAGCCGCACAGATACGCAGTATTTT CASRGTSRTDTQYF
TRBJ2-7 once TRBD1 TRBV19 TGTGCCAGTAGTATAGCAGGGACAGATGTGCAGTACTTC CASSIAGTDVQYF
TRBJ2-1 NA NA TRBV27 TGTGCCAGCAGTTCACCCGGGAGCAAAGGTAGATTCTTC CASSSPGSKGRFF
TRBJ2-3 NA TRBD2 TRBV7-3 TGTGCCAGCAGCTTGGGCGGGAGATGGTCAGATACGCAGTATTTT CASSLGGRWSDTQYF
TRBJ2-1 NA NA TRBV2 TGTGCCAGCAGTGAAGGGTCAGCCTGGGGCGATGAGCAGTTCTTC CASSEGSAWGDEQFF
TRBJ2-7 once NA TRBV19 TGTGCCAGTAGTCCGACAACCCTTCGGACCAAAACCGGGCCCCTAAGAGGAGCCTACGAGCAGTACTTC CASSPTTLRTKTGPLRGAYEQYF
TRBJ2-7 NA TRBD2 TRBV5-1 TGCGCCAGCAGCTTGGTTCCGGGAGGGCCTGAGGTGCAGTACTTC CASSLVPGGPEVQYF
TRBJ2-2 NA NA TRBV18 TGTGCCAGCTCACCACCTAACACCCTGGCGAACACCGGGGAGCTGTTTTTT CASSPPNTLANTGELFF
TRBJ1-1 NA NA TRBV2 TGTGCCAGCAGTGAGTCAGGGATTGGAGCTTTCTTT CASSESGIGAFF
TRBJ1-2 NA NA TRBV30 TGTGCCTGGAGTTACGGGCTCTATGGCTACACCTTC CAWSYGLYGYTF
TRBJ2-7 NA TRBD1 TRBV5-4 TGTGCCAGCAGCCCCGGGACAGGGAACTACGAGCAGTACTTC CASSPGTGNYEQYF
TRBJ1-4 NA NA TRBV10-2 TGCGCCAGCAGGAACTTTAATGAAAAACTGTTTTTT CASRNFNEKLFF
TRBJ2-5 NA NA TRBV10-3 TGTGCCATCAGTGAACAGGTGGGGCAAGAGACCCAGTACTTC CAISEQVGQETQYF
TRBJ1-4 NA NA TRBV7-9 TGTGCCAGCAGCTTCCGGACTCCTCTAGGGTATGAAAAACTGTTTTTT CASSFRTPLGYEKLFF
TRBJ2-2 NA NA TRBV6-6 TGTGCCATCAGTTTCGGGACTCTAGGCACCGGGGAGCTGTTTTTT CAISFGTLGTGELFF
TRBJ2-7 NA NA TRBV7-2 TGTGCCAGCAGCCCGTTGTACGGCACCGAGCAGTACTTC CASSPLYGTEQYF
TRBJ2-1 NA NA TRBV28 TGTGCCAGCGAGGGCGGGACACTTTACAATGAGCAGTTCTTC CASEGGTLYNEQFF
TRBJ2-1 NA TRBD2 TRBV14 TGTGCCAGCAGCCCATGGACTAGCGGGAGCCTAGTTGAGCAGTTCTTC CASSPWTSGSLVEQFF
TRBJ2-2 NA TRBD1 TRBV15 TGTGCCACCAGCAGAGATTGGGGACAGGGGGCTTCAGCCGGGGAGCTGTTTTTT CATSRDWGQGASAGELFF
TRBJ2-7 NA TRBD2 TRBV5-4 TGTGCCAGCAGCTTGGAGCGGGAAGGGTACGAGCAGTACTTC CASSLEREGYEQYF
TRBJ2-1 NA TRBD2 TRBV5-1 TGCGCCAGCAGCTTGTTCCCCGGGACTAGCGGGAATTATGAGCAGTTCTTC CASSLFPGTSGNYEQFF
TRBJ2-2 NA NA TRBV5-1 TGCGCCAGCAGCTTGGGGGCCGGCGGGCCTTACCCCGGGGAGCTGTTTTTT CASSLGAGGPYPGELFF
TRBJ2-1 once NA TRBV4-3 TGCGCCAGCAGCCAAGAAATCGGGCCCTACAATGAGCAGTTCTTC CASSQEIGPYNEQFF
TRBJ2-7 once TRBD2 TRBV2 TGTGCCAGCAGTGAGCTGCTAGCGGACGCCTACGAGCAGTACTTC CASSELLADAYEQYF
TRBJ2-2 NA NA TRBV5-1 TGCGCCAGCAGCTTGGTGGAGGGGGCGTTTAACACCGGGGAGCTGTTTTTT CASSLVEGAFNTGELFF
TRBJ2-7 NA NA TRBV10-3 TGTGCCATCGGAGAGACCTACGAGCAGTACTTC CAIGETYEQYF
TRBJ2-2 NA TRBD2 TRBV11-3 TGTCCCGGACTAGCGGGAGTACTTGGCGGGGAGCTGTTTTTT CPGLAGVLGGELFF